This T cell receptor beta chain originates from a study of T cell responses to AZD1222 COVID-19 vaccine. Overall study results and limits: Only a handful of AZD1222 recipients, roughly 6 in all, had baseline seropositivity.

This clone was seen once. Its target is unknown. Only in-frame clones appear in the TCRdb table, and some are missing; sequencing was by immunoSEQ multiplex PCR. Found here are roughly 93,000 clones, just under 90% of them singletons; the top ten hold 2.8%. The germline V gene has CDR1 SGHTS and CDR2 YDEGEE. CDR3 length equals 14 residues. V dropped 6 bases and J dropped 6 bases, with 16 bases sitting between them. Sample: peripheral blood, taken on day 0 of MenACWY control vaccination. The sequence was obtained from an adult in good health. The chain joins TRBV5-8 to TRBJ1-5; a possible D gene is TRBD1 (6 bases). CDR3 residues: CASTRTGFIQPQHF. CDR3 DNA: TGTGCCAGCACCCGAACAGGGTTCATTCAGCCCCAGCATTTT.